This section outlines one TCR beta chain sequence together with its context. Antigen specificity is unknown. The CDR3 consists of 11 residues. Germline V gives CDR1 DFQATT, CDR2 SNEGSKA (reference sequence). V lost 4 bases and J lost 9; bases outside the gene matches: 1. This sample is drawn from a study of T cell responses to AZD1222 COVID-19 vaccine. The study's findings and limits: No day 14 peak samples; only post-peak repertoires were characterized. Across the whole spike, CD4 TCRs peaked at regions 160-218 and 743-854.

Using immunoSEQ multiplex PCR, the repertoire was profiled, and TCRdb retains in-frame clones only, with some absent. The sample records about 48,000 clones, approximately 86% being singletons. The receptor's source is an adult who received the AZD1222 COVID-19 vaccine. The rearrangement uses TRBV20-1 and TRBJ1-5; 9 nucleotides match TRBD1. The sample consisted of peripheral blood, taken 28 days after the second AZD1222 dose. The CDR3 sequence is CSAMTGGPQHF. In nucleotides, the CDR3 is TGCAGTGCTATGACAGGGGGGCCCCAGCATTTT.